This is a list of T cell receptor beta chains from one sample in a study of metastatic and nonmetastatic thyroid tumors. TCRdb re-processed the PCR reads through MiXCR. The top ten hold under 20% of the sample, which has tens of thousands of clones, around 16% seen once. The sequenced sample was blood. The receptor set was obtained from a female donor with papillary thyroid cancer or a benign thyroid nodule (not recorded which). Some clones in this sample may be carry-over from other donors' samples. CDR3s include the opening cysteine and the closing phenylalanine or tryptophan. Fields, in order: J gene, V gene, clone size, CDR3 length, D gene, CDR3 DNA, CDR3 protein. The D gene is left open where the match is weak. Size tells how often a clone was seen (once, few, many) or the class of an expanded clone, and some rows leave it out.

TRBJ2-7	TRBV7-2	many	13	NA	TGTGCCAGCAGCCCGGGACACTACTACGAGCAGTACTTC	CASSPGHYYEQYF
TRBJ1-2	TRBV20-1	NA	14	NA	TGCATTGCTAGTCCCCGGGTCAGGCCTTATGGCTACACCTTC	CIASPRVRPYGYTF
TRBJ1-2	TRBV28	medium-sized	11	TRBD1	TGTGCCAGCATGGACAGGGACCCCCTCCACTTC	CASMDRDPLHF
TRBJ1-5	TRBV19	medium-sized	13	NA	TGTGCCAGTTCCCGACAGGGCAATCAGCCCCAGCATTTT	CASSRQGNQPQHF
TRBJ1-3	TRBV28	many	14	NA	TGTGCCAGCAGTCCAGGGGCGGTTGGAAACACCATATATTTT	CASSPGAVGNTIYF
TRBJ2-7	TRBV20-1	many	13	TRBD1	TGCAGTGCTCCCGGGACAGGGATCTACGAGCAGTACTTC	CSAPGTGIYEQYF
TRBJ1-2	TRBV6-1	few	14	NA	TGTGCCAGCAGTGAAGGATCTCAGGACTATGGCTACACCTTC	CASSEGSQDYGYTF
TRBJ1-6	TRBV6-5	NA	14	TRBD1	TGTGCCAGCAGACTCGGGACAGGGATATCACCCCTCCACTTT	CASRLGTGISPLHF
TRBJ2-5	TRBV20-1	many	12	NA	TGCAGTGCTAGTGGGGGCCGGGAGACCCAGTACTTC	CSASGGRETQYF
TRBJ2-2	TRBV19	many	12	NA	TGTGCCAGTAGTATCAGGACCGGGGAGCTGTTTTTT	CASSIRTGELFF
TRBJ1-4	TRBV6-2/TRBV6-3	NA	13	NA	TGTGCCAGCATGAGGGGAACTAATGAAAAACTGTTTTTT	CASMRGTNEKLFF
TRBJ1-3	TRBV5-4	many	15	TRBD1	TGTGCCAGCAGCACCGACAGGGGCGGGAGAAACACCATATATTTT	CASSTDRGGRNTIYF
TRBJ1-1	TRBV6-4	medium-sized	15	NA	TGTGCCAGCAGTGAATTCAAAGGAATGGACACTGAAGCTTTCTTT	CASSEFKGMDTEAFF
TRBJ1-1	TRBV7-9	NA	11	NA	TGTGCCAGCAGCTTAATCACTGAAGCTTTCTTT	CASSLITEAFF
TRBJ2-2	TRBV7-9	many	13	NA	TGTGCCGGGGACACGACCTTTGGCGGGGAGCTGTTTTTT	CAGDTTFGGELFF
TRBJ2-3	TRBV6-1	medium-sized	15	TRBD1	TGTGCCAGCAGCCTACAGGGGACCGGCACAGATACGCAGTATTTT	CASSLQGTGTDTQYF
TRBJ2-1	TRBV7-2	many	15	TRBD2	TGTGCCAGCAGCTCGGGGACTAGCGGGAACAATGAGCAGTTCTTC	CASSSGTSGNNEQFF
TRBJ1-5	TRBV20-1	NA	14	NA	TGCAGTGCTAAGCGGTCTAATAGCAATCAGCCCCAGCATTTT	CSAKRSNSNQPQHF
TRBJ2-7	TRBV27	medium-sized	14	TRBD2	TGTGCCAGCAGTATAGCGGGACCGTCCTACGAGCAGTACTTC	CASSIAGPSYEQYF
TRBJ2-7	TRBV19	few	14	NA	TGTGCCAGTAGCGCAAGACAGTACGTCCACGAGCAGTACTTC	CASSARQYVHEQYF
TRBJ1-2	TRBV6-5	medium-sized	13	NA	TGTGCCAGCAGTTACGGACTGAACTATGGCTACACCTTC	CASSYGLNYGYTF
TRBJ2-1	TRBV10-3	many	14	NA	TGTGCCATCAGTGAGTCGACCTTGGAACCTGAGCAGTTCTTC	CAISESTLEPEQFF
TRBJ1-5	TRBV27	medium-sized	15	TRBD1	TGTGCCAGCAGTTTAGACAGGGTGGGCAATCAGCCCCAGCATTTT	CASSLDRVGNQPQHF
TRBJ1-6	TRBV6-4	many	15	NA	TGTGCCAGCAGTGAACGGCCGGGGGAAGGCTCACCCCTCCACTTT	CASSERPGEGSPLHF